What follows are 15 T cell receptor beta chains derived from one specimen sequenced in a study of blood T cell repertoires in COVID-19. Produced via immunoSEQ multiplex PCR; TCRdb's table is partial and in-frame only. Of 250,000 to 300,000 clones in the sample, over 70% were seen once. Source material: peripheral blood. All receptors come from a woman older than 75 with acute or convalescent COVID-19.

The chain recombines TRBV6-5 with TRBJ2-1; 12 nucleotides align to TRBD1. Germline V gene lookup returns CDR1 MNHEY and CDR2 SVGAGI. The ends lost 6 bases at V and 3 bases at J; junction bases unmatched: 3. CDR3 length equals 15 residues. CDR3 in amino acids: CASRGDRGHYNEQFF. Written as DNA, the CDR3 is TGTGCCAGCAGGGGGGACAGGGGGCACTACAATGAGCAGTTCTTC.

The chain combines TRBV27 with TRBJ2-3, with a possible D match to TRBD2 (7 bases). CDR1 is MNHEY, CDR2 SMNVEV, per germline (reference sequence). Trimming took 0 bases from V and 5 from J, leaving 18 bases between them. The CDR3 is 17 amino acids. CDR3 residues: CASSLSGAGARRDTQYF. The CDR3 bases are TGTGCCAGCAGTTTATCAGGGGCGGGGGCGAGGAGAGATACGCAGTATTTT.

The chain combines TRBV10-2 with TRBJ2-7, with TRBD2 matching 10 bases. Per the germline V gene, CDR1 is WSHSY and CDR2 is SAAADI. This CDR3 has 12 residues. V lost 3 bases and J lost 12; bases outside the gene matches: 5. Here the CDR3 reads CASSEAGGPGYF. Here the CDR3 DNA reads TGCGCCAGCAGTGAAGCGGGAGGGCCCGGGTACTTC.

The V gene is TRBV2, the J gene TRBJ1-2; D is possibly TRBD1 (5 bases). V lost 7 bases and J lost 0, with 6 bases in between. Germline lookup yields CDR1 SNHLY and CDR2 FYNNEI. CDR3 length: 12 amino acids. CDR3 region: CASMGPNYGYTF. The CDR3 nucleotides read TGTGCCAGCATGGGGCCTAACTATGGCTACACCTTC.

Here the CDR3 DNA reads TGTGCCAGCAGTGCCCAGGGGGGCTCCCACTATGGCTACACCTTC. This gives the protein CASSAQGGSHYGYTF. The rearrangement uses TRBV6-4 and TRBJ1-2; 7 bases line up with TRBD1. The V gene's germline CDR1 is MRHNA and CDR2 SNTAGT. The CDR3 totals 15 residues. The J segment lost 3 bases and the V segment lost 4 bases, leaving 8 bases of the junction unmatched.

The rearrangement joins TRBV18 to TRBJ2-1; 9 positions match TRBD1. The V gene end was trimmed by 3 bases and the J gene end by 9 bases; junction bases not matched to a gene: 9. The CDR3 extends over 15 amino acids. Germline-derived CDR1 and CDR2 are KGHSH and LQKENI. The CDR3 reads CASSPSADRGTEQFF. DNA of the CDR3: TGTGCCAGCTCACCTAGCGCGGACAGGGGCACTGAGCAGTTCTTC.

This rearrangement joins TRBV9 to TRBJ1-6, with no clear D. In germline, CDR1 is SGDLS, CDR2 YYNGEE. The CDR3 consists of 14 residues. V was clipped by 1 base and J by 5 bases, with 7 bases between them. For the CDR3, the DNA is TGTGCCAGCAGCGTAAGCGGCAATAATTCACCCCTCCACTTT. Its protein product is CASSVSGNNSPLHF.

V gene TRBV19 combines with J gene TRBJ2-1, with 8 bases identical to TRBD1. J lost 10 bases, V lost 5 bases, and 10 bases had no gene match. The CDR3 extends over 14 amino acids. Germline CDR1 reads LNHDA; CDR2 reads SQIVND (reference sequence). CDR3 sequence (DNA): TGTGCCAGTAGTTCCGGGACAGGAATGGTCGAGCAGTTCTTC. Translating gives CASSSGTGMVEQFF. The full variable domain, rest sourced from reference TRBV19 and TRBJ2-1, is DGGITQSPKYLFRKEGQNVTLSCEQNLNHDAMYWYRQDPGQGLRLIYYSQIVNDFQKGDIAEGYSVSREKKESFPLTVTSAQKNPTAFYLCASSSGTGMVEQFFGPGTRLTVL.

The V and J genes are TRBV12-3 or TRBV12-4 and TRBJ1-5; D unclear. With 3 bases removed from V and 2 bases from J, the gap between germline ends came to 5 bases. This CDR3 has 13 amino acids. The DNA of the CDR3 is TGTGCCAGCAGTTTCACGGGCAATCAGCCCCAGCATTTT. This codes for CASSFTGNQPQHF.

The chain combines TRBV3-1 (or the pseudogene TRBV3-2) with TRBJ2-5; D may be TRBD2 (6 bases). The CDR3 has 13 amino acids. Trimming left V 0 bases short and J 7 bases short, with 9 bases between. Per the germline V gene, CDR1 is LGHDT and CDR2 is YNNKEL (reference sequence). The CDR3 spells CASSQDRGGTQYF. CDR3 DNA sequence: TGTGCCAGCAGCCAAGACCGGGGAGGGACCCAGTACTTC.

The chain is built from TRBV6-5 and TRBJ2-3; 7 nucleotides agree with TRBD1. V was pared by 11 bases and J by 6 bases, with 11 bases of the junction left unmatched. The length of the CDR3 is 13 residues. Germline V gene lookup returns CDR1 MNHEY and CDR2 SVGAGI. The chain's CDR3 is CAGHRGRGDTQYF. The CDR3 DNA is TGTGCCGGACACAGGGGCCGAGGGGATACGCAGTATTTT.

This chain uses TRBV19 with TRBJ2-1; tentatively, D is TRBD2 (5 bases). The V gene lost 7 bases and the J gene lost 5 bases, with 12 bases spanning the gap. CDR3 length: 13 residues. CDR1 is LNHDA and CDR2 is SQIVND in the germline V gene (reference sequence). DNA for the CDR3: TGTGCCAGTAAAGGACTCGGGGACAATGAGCAGTTCTTC. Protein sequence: CASKGLGDNEQFF.

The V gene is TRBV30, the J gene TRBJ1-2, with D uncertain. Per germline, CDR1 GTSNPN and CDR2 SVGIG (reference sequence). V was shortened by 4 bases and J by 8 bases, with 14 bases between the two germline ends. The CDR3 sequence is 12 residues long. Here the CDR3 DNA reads TGTGCCTGGAACAGTATGGGTGGCGGCTACACCTTC. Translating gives CAWNSMGGGYTF.

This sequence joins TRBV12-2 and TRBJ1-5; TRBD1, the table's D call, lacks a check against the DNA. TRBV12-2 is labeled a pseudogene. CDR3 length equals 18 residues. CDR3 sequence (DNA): TGTGCAAGTCGCTTAGTAGTCTGGAACAGGGAGATGAATCAGCCCCAGCATTTT. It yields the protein CASRLVVWNREMNQPQHF.

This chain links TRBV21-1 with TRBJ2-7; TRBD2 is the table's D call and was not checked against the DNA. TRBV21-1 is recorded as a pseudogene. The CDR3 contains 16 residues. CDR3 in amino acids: CAAIGRLAGSEYEQYF. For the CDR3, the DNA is TGTGCCGCAATCGGGCGGCTAGCGGGAAGTGAGTACGAGCAGTACTTC.